This T cell receptor beta chain was sequenced for a study of cytomegalovirus exposure and HLA in healthy donors. Looking at the study overall: It was reported in a later analysis that the 100 to 150 validation repertoires used the same platform as the 550 to 800 first-cohort repertoires. Regarding the study as a whole: A classifier reportedly called cytomegalovirus status with high sensitivity and specificity. The study flagged some 170 TCR beta chains as cytomegalovirus-associated. First-cohort TCR clusters were later found to tend to co-occur in the roughly 120 validation repertoires.

TCRdb's table, derived via immunoSEQ multiplex PCR, lists solely in-frame clones and lacks some. The profile shows about 110,000 clones, 88% of them singletons. A note on this clone: Its antigen is unknown.

The V end was cut by 2 bases, the J end by 7 bases, with 9 bases between. The CDR3 totals 13 residues. Germline CDR1 and CDR2: MDHEN and SYDVKM. This receptor was taken from a woman aged 18-30 years in good health and CMV-seronegative. Sequenced sample: PBMCs. V is TRBV28 and J is TRBJ2-1; tentatively, D is TRBD1 (6 bases). CDR3 sequence: CASSLVQGNEQFF. The DNA for the CDR3 is TGTGCCAGCAGTTTAGTACAGGGAAATGAGCAGTTCTTC.